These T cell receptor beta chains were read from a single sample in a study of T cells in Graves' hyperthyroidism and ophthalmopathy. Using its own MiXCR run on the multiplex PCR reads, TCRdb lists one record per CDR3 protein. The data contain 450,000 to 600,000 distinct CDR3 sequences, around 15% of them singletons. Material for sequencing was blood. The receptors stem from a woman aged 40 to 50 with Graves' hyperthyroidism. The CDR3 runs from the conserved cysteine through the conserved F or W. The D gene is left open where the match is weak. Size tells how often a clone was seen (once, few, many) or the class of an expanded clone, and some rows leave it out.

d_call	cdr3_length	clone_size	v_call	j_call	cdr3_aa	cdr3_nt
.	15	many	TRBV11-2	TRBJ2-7	CASSLYAESSYEQYF	TGTGCCAGCAGCTTATATGCGGAGAGCTCCTACGAGCAGTACTTC
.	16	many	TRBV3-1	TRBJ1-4	CASSRGLATTNEKLFF	TGTGCCAGCAGCCGCGGACTTGCCACAACTAATGAAAAACTGTTTTTT
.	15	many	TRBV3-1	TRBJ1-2	CASSQDVRRSYGYTF	TGTGCCAGCAGCCAAGATGTCAGGAGGAGCTATGGCTACACCTTC
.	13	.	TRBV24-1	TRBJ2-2	CATSRENTGELFF	TGTGCCACCTCTAGAGAGAACACCGGGGAGCTGTTTTTT
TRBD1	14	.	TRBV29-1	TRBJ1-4	CSVEAGQEEVKLFF	TGCAGCGTTGAAGCAGGACAGGAGGAGGTAAAACTGTTTTTT
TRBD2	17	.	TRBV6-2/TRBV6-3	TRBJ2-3	CAGSRLTFGRAPDTQYF	TGTGCCGGCAGTAGGCTAACTTTCGGGAGGGCCCCAGATACGCAGTATTTT
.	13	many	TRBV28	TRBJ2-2	CASSPVVGGELFF	TGTGCCAGCAGTCCCGTAGTTGGAGGGGAGCTGTTTTTT
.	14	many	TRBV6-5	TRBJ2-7	CASSYGGPTYEQYF	TGTGCCAGCAGTTACGGGGGGCCAACCTACGAGCAGTACTTC
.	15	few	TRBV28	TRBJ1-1	CASRPTGFLGTEAFF	TGTGCCAGCAGACCTACAGGGTTTTTGGGCACTGAAGCTTTCTTT
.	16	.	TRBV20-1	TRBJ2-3	CSARGNRVFDADTQYF	TGCAGTGCTAGAGGAAACAGGGTTTTTGACGCAGATACGCAGTATTTT
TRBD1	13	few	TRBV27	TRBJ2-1	CASSGTGLNEQFF	TGTGCCAGCTCCGGGACAGGGTTAAATGAGCAGTTCTTC
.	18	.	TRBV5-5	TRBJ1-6	CASSSAQGLASYNSPLHF	TGTGCCAGCAGCTCCGCACAGGGTTTGGCGTCCTATAATTCACCCCTCCACTTT
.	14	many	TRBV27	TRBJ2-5	CASTRGWDQETQYF	TGTGCCAGCACCCGAGGGTGGGACCAAGAGACCCAGTACTTC
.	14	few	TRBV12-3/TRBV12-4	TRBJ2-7	CASSPRVTFDEQYF	TGTGCCAGCAGTCCCCGGGTGACCTTCGACGAGCAGTACTTC
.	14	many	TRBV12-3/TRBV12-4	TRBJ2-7	CASSTRDITYEQYF	TGTGCCAGCAGTACCCGGGACATTACCTACGAGCAGTACTTC